Below are 29 T cell receptor beta chains sequenced from a single sample in a study of human T cells and chemical hapten exposure. Sample time point: patch test 1, 2 weeks after DPC sensitization. This sample's treatment: therapeutic diphenylcyclopropenone sensitization with weekly scalp DPC. The study extracted total RNA from unfractionated whole blood. TCRdb reanalysed the RACE reads using MiXCR and keeps one entry per CDR3 protein. The data hold 30,000 to 40,000 distinct CDR3 sequences, with roughly 6.4% observed a single time. Sequences were derived from whole blood, sampled in connection with sensitization to the hapten diphenylcyclopropenone (DPC). These receptors were taken from a woman aged 25-40 years with alopecia areata. Some clones in this sample may be carry-over from other donors' samples.

This clonotype was counted many times. The genes are TRBV20-1 and TRBJ2-5, with D possibly being TRBD1 (6 bases). The germline gives CDR1 DFQATT, CDR2 SNEGSKA (reference sequence). V was trimmed by 0 bases and J by 4 bases, leaving 15 bases between them. CDR3 length: 15 residues. CDR3 DNA: TGCAGTGCTAGAGAACCCCTACAGGGAACAGAGACCCAGTACTTC. Amino acids: CSAREPLQGTETQYF.

This clonotype was observed a handful of times. This sequence joins TRBV28 and TRBJ1-2; 7 bases fit TRBD1. The junction had 11 bases not matched to a gene; V was cut back by 4 bases and J by 3 bases. Germline V lookup: CDR1 MDHEN, CDR2 SYDVKM. CDR3 length: 16 amino acids. CDR3: CASSSTSLTGDYGYTF. The DNA of the CDR3 is TGTGCCAGCAGTTCAACCTCCCTCACAGGGGACTATGGCTACACCTTC.

In this sample, this clonotype turned up many times. The V gene is TRBV11-3, the J gene TRBJ2-2; the D gene is possibly TRBD1 (6 bases). This CDR3 has 15 residues. The germline V gene encodes CDR1 SGHNT and CDR2 YENEEA. The V gene lost 0 bases and the J gene lost 4 bases, with 9 bases spanning the gap. The CDR3 region is CASSLEAGATGELFF. The CDR3 DNA sequence: TGTGCCAGCAGCTTAGAAGCAGGGGCCACCGGGGAGCTGTTTTTT.

V and J are TRBV4-2 and TRBJ2-7; a possible D gene is TRBD1 (5 bases). CDR3 length: 15 residues. V lost 1 base and J 0 bases, leaving 10 bases between the germline ends. The germline V gene encodes CDR1 LGHNA and CDR2 YNFKEQ. The CDR3 loop reads CASSQVQDSSYEQYF. For the CDR3, the DNA is TGTGCCAGCAGCCAAGTACAGGATAGCTCCTACGAGCAGTACTTC.

The chain combines TRBV4-1 with TRBJ2-3; TRBD2 agrees at 11 bases. The V and J ends lost 4 bases and 3 bases, in that order; junction bases with no gene match: 15. Per germline, CDR1 MGHRA and CDR2 YSYEKL. CDR3 length: 19 residues. CDR3 DNA: TGCGCCAGCAGCCCAGGCCGGACTAGCGGGCCCGCTGGAACAGATACGCAGTATTTT. Its translation is CASSPGRTSGPAGTDTQYF.

The V and J genes are TRBV29-1 and TRBJ2-6, with a weak D call TRBD1 (6 bases). The length of the CDR3 is 13 residues. Germline V CDR1 and CDR2: SQVTM, ANQGSEA. V was clipped by 0 bases and J by 9 bases, with 9 bases between them. CDR3 coding DNA: TGCAGCGTTGAAGATCGACAGGACAACGTCCTGACTTTC. It codes for CSVEDRQDNVLTF.

This clonotype was counted between two and nine times. The chain uses TRBV7-2 and TRBJ2-6; 9 bases are a match to TRBD1. Germline-derived CDR1 and CDR2 are SGHTA and FQGNSA. Trimming removed 3 bases from V and 3 bases from J; junction bases left unmatched: 6. This CDR3 is built from 17 residues. CDR3 sequence reads: CASSLMGQGRGANVLTF. The CDR3 DNA follows: TGTGCCAGCAGCTTGATGGGACAGGGTCGTGGGGCCAACGTCCTGACTTTC.

The chain employs TRBV29-1 and TRBJ2-7, with D unresolved. The germline V and J ends were trimmed by 2 bases and 3 bases, with 5 bases remaining between them. The CDR3 runs 11 residues. The germline CDR1 and CDR2 sequences are SQVTM and ANQGSEA. The CDR3 reads CSVERSYEQYF. CDR3 DNA: TGCAGCGTTGAAAGGAGCTACGAGCAGTACTTC.

This clonotype was counted between two and nine times. The rearrangement links TRBV24-1 to TRBJ1-5, with 8 bases aligning to TRBD1. The germline CDR1 and CDR2 sequences are KGHDR and SFDVKD. This CDR3 spans 17 amino acids. V lost 3 bases and J lost 6; bases outside the gene matches: 12. DNA for the CDR3: TGTGCCACCAGTGATCCGGACAGGGAGAGGTCAGGTCAGCCCCAGCATTTT. This encodes CATSDPDRERSGQPQHF.

This clonotype was seen at least ten times. V usage is TRBV7-2 and J usage is TRBJ2-4; 10 bases agree with TRBD2. The CDR3 has 15 residues. Trimming at V came to 2 bases and at J to 3 bases, leaving 1 base not matched to a gene. The germline V gene encodes CDR1 SGHTA and CDR2 FQGNSA. The CDR3 nucleotides read TGTGCCAGCAGCTTACTAGCGGGGGACAAAAACATTCAGTACTTC. The encoded protein is CASSLLAGDKNIQYF.

As concerns this clonotype: A much more abundant neighbour one base away suggests this may be a read error. This likely comes from a read error, as the CDR3 has no conserved phenylalanine or tryptophan at its end. The gene calls are TRBV30 and TRBJ2-7; either TRBD1 or TRBD2 may supply D (6 bases each). V was clipped by 0 bases and J by 3 bases, with 9 bases between them. The germline gives CDR1 GTSNPN, CDR2 SVGIG (reference sequence). The CDR3 loop spans 13 amino acids. The CDR3 spells CAWSVGGLYEQYS. CDR3 bases: TGTGCCTGGAGTGTAGGGGGGCTCTACGAGCAGTACTCC.

This clonotype was observed a few times. This chain links TRBV18 with TRBJ2-7; D not resolved. This CDR3 comprises 12 residues. The V and J ends lost 2 bases and 3 bases respectively, with 5 bases between them. Per the germline V gene, CDR1 is KGHSH and CDR2 is LQKENI. The CDR3 DNA is TGTGCCAGCTCACCAACTGACTACGAGCAGTACTTC. Its translation is CASSPTDYEQYF.

This clonotype came up many times. V and J are TRBV5-1 and TRBJ1-1; D unclear. Per germline, CDR1 SGHRS and CDR2 YFSETQ. The CDR3 extends over 10 amino acids. V lost 7 bases and J lost 0, with 1 base in between. The CDR3 spells CASLNTEAFF. CDR3 nucleotide sequence: TGCGCCAGCCTGAACACTGAAGCTTTCTTT.

The chain has TRBV28 and TRBJ1-2, with D unresolved. The CDR3 consists of 14 residues. V shed 7 bases and J shed 2 bases, with 14 bases lying between them. Germline CDR1 is MDHEN and CDR2 is SYDVKM. The CDR3 DNA reads TGTGCCAGCACCCTAGGTGGTCAGAACTATGGCTACACCTTC. It yields the protein CASTLGGQNYGYTF.

This clonotype has ten or more counts. This chain connects TRBV27 to TRBJ2-3; D could derive from TRBD1 or TRBD2 (5 bases each). Germline CDR1 is MNHEY and CDR2 is SMNVEV (reference sequence). Trimming left V 5 bases short and J 4 bases short, with 16 bases between. This CDR3 contains 15 residues. The CDR3 sequence is CASSVGPGRPDTQYF. The CDR3 DNA reads TGTGCCAGCAGTGTAGGACCGGGACGCCCAGATACGCAGTATTTT.

The chain employs TRBV28 and TRBJ1-4; 10 bases line up with TRBD1. CDR1 MDHEN and CDR2 SYDVKM come from the germline V gene. This CDR3 comprises 14 residues. V was pared by 6 bases and J by 7 bases, with 5 bases of the junction left unmatched. CDR3 DNA sequence: TGTGCCAGCAGGAGACAGGGGGCGAGTGAAAAACTGTTTTTT. This translates into CASRRQGASEKLFF. The full variable domain, with the rest looked up from reference TRBV28 and TRBJ1-4, is DVKVTQSSRYLVKRTGEKVFLECVQDMDHENMFWYRQDPGLGLRLIYFSYDVKMKEKGDIPEGYSVSREKKERFSLILESASTNQTSMYLCASRRQGASEKLFFGSGTQLSVL.

For this clonotype: A much more abundant neighbour one base away suggests this may be a read error. This chain joins TRBV29-1 and TRBJ2-1; 10 bases line up with TRBD1. The CDR3 spans 15 residues. Trimming removed 4 bases from V and 7 bases from J; junction bases left unmatched: 10. Looked up from germline, CDR1 is SQVTM and CDR2 is ANQGSEA. The CDR3 DNA is TGCAGCGTTGTTGGGGACAGGGGTATCTGGAATGAGCAGTTCTTC. Translated, it gives CSVVGDRGIWNEQFF.

This clonotype was observed at least ten times. The V call is TRBV5-1, the J call TRBJ1-5; no clear D. V gave up 2 bases and J gave up 0 bases, with 6 bases separating them. The CDR3 has 14 amino acids. The V gene's germline CDR1 is SGHRS and CDR2 YFSETQ. The CDR3 bases are TGCGCCAGCAGCTTTGGGGATAGCAATCAGCCCCAGCATTTT. It yields the protein CASSFGDSNQPQHF.

V gene TRBV2 combines with J gene TRBJ1-5, with TRBD1 as a possible D gene (6 bases). The germline CDR1 and CDR2 sequences are SNHLY and FYNNEI. V was cut by 4 bases and J by 4 bases, with 11 bases left in between. This CDR3 is built from 14 residues. The CDR3 loop reads CASSGVRGNQPQHF. CDR3 coding DNA: TGTGCCAGCAGTGGAGTTAGGGGGAATCAGCCCCAGCATTTT.

In this sample, this clonotype turned up many times. CDR3 residues: CASSEGPKLFF. The CDR3 coding sequence is TGTGCCAGCAGTGAAGGGCCAAAACTGTTTTTT. The chain employs TRBV2 and TRBJ1-4; no definite D call. This CDR3 region has 11 residues. The germline V and J ends were trimmed by 1 base and 10 bases, with 4 bases remaining between them. CDR1 and CDR2 (germline): SNHLY, FYNNEI.

V usage is TRBV5-1 and J usage is TRBJ1-2; no firm D call. The V gene lost 0 bases and the J gene lost 8 bases, with 8 bases spanning the gap. The germline CDR1 and CDR2 sequences are SGHRS and YFSETQ. The CDR3 length is 12 residues. CDR3 residues: CASSLATEGYTF. In DNA, the CDR3 is TGCGCCAGCAGCTTGGCTACAGAAGGCTACACCTTC.

This sequence joins TRBV18 and TRBJ2-2; unclear D gene. V lost 3 bases to trimming and J lost 6 bases, with 11 bases between them. In germline, CDR1 is KGHSH, CDR2 LQKENI. This CDR3 has 14 residues. CDR3 coding DNA: TGTGCCAGCTCACCCCCGGAGCGCGCCGGGGAGCTGTTTTTT. It translates to CASSPPERAGELFF.

This clonotype was detected ten times or more. This chain links TRBV7-3 with TRBJ2-3; 9 bases line up with TRBD2. Trimming took 5 bases from V and 6 from J; bases not matched to a gene: 9. From germline, CDR1 is SGHTA and CDR2 FQGTGA. This CDR3 comprises 15 residues. CDR3 nucleotide sequence: TGTGCCAGCAGCGAGAGTAGCGGGGGACGGGATACGCAGTATTTT. Its translation is CASSESSGGRDTQYF.

This clonotype was picked up a small number of times. This chain uses TRBV5-1 with TRBJ1-1; 7 bases are shared with TRBD1. Germline V gene sequence: CDR1 SGHRS, CDR2 YFSETQ. Unmatched junction bases numbered 6, after V lost 3 bases and J lost 4 bases. The CDR3 totals 14 residues. CDR3 coding DNA: TGCGCCAGCAGCTCTCTACAGGGGACCACTGAAGCTTTCTTT. Translated, it gives CASSSLQGTTEAFF.

This chain joins TRBV14 and TRBJ2-5; TRBD1 or TRBD2 may be the D gene (6 bases each). This CDR3 contains 15 residues. V was pared by 4 bases and J by 5 bases, with 17 bases between. CDR1 is SGHDN, CDR2 FVKESK, per germline. The CDR3 DNA sequence: TGTGCCAGCAGCCCGAGAGGGGGGTTTTTGGAGACCCAGTACTTC. Translated, it gives CASSPRGGFLETQYF.

The V gene is TRBV3-1, the J gene TRBJ2-1; no firm D call. CDR3 length: 15 residues. The germline V gene encodes CDR1 LGHDT and CDR2 YNNKEL (reference sequence). V lost 0 bases and J 2 bases, leaving 8 bases between the germline ends. The CDR3 DNA sequence: TGTGCCAGCAGCCAAGATCTAGTCACCTACAATGAGCAGTTCTTC. Translation gives CASSQDLVTYNEQFF.

This clonotype was counted between two and nine times. CDR3 region: CAWSPVGGQADTQYF. The CDR3 DNA reads TGTGCCTGGAGCCCTGTGGGCGGTCAGGCAGATACGCAGTATTTT. The V gene is TRBV30, the J gene TRBJ2-3; D ambiguous. The CDR3 has 15 amino acids. V lost 3 bases and J lost 4, with 17 bases in between. Germline lookup yields CDR1 GTSNPN and CDR2 SVGIG (reference sequence).

This clonotype was detected ten times or more. The chain is built from TRBV5-1 and TRBJ2-5, with TRBD2 matching over 15 bases. The V and J ends lost 7 bases and 1 base, in that order; junction bases with no gene match: 8. The length of the CDR3 is 17 residues. Germline CDR1 is SGHRS and CDR2 is YFSETQ. The CDR3 sequence is CASQQLGLAGGQETQYF. In DNA, the CDR3 is TGCGCCAGCCAGCAGCTGGGACTAGCGGGGGGCCAAGAGACCCAGTACTTC.

This clonotype was seen more than once but under ten times. V and J are TRBV27 and TRBJ2-7; 9 positions match TRBD1. V lost 6 bases to trimming and J lost 4 bases; unmatched junction nucleotides: 13. The CDR3 has 16 residues. Germline V gene lookup returns CDR1 MNHEY and CDR2 SMNVEV (reference sequence). Written as DNA, the CDR3 is TGTGCCAGCAGCCTACTGGGGGGACAGGGCATTTACGAGCAGTACTTC. Amino acids: CASSLLGGQGIYEQYF.